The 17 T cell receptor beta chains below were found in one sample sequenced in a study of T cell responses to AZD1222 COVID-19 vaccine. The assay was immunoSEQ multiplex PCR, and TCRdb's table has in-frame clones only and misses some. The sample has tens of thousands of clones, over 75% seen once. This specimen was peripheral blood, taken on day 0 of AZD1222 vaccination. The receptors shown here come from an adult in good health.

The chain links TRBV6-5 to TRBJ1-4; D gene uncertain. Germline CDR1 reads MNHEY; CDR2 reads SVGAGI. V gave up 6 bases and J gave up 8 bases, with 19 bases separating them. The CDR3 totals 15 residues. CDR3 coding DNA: TGTGCCAGCAGCCGTTTGACAAAGCCGAGGGAAAAACTGTTTTTT. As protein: CASSRLTKPREKLFF.

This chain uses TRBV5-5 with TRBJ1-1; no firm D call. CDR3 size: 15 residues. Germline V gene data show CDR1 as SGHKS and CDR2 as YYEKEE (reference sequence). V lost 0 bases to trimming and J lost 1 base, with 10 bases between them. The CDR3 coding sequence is TGTGCCAGCAGCTTGGTGGCTCCCTGGAACACTGAAGCTTTCTTT. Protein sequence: CASSLVAPWNTEAFF.

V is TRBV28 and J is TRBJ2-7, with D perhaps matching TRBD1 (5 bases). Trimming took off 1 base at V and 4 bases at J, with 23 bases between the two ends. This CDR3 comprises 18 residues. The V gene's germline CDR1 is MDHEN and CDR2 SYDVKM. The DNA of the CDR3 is TGTGCCAGCAGTTTATCCCCAGGGTTAGGGTCAACGTCTTACGAGCAGTACTTC. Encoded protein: CASSLSPGLGSTSYEQYF.

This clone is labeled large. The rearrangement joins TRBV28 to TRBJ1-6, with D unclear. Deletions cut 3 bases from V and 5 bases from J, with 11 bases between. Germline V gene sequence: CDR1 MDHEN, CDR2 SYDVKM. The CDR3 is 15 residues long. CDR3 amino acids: CASSLVNHHNSPLHF. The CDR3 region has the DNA TGTGCCAGCAGTTTGGTCAACCACCATAATTCACCCCTCCACTTT.

The chain's CDR3 is CASSQDATSGILSANYGYTF. For the CDR3, the DNA is TGTGCCAGCAGCCAAGATGCAACCAGCGGTATCCTATCCGCTAACTATGGCTACACCTTC. The gene calls are TRBV14 and TRBJ1-2, with unresolved D. Germline CDR1 is SGHDN and CDR2 is FVKESK. The ends were cut back, 0 bases at V and 0 bases at J, with 23 bases in the middle. The CDR3 has 20 residues.

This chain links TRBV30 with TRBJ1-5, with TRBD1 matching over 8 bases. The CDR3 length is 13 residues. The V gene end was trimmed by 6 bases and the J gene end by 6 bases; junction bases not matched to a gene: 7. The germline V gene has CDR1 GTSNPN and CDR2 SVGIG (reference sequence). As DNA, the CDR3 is TGTGCCTGCCGGACAGGGCTTAGTCAGCCCCAGCATTTT. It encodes CACRTGLSQPQHF. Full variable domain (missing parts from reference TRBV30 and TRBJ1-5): SQTIHQWPATLVQPVGSPLSLECTVEGTSNPNLYWYRQAAGRGLQLLFYSVGIGQISSEVPQNLSASRPQDRQFILSSKKLLLSDSGFYLCACRTGLSQPQHFGDGTRLSIL.

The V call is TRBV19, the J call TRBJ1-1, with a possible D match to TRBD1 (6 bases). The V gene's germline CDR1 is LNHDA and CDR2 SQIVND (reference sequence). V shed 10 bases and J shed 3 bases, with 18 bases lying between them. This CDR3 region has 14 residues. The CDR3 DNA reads TGTGCCACCCGTAGGGGGGGAGCAGACACTGAAGCTTTCTTT. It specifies CATRRGGADTEAFF. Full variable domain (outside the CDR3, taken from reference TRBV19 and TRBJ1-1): DGGITQSPKYLFRKEGQNVTLSCEQNLNHDAMYWYRQDPGQGLRLIYYSQIVNDFQKGDIAEGYSVSREKKESFPLTVTSAQKNPTAFYLCATRRGGADTEAFFGQGTRLTVV.

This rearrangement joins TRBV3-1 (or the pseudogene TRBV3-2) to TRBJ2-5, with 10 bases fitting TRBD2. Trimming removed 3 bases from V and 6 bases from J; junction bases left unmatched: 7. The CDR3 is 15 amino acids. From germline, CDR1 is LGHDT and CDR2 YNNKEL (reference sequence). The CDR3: CASSHVAGGGKTQYF. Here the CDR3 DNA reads TGTGCCAGCAGCCACGTAGCGGGGGGAGGGAAGACCCAGTACTTC.

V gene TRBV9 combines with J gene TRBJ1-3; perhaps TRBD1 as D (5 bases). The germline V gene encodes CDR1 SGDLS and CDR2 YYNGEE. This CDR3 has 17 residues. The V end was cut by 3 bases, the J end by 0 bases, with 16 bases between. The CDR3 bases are TGTGCCAGCAGCGAATCGGGGCAGCCCCTCTCTGGAAACACCATATATTTT. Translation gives CASSESGQPLSGNTIYF.

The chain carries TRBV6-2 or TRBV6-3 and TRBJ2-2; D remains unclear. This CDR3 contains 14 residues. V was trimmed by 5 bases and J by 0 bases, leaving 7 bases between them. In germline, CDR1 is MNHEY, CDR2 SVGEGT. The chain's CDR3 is CASSILTNTGELFF. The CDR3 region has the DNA TGTGCCAGCAGTATCCTGACGAACACCGGGGAGCTGTTTTTT.

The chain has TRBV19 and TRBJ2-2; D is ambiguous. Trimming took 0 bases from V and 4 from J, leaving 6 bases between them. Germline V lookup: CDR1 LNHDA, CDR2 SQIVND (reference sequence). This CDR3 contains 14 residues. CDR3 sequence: CASSIETPTGELFF. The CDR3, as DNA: TGTGCCAGTAGTATAGAGACGCCCACCGGGGAGCTGTTTTTT.

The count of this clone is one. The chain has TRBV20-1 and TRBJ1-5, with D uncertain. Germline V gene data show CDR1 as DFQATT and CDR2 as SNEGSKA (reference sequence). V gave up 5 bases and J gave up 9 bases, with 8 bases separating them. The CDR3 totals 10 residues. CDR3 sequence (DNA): TGCAGTGCTCTTAAGCCGCCCCAGCATTTT. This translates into CSALKPPQHF.

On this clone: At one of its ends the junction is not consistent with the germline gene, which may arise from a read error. CDR3 DNA: TGTGCCAGCAGTACCGAAGGGATCATGCACTTC. Translated, it gives CASSTEGIMHF. J is TRBJ2-7 and V is TRBV6-6, with D hard to call. Germline values: CDR1 MNHNY, CDR2 SVGAGI (reference sequence). CDR3 length: 11 residues.

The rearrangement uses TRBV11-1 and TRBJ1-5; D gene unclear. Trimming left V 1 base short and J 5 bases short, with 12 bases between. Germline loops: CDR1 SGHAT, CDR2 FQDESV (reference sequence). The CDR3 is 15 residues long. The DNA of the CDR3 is TGTGCCAGCAGCTTAGGGGAAGGACGGGATCAGCCCCAGCATTTT. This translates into CASSLGEGRDQPQHF.

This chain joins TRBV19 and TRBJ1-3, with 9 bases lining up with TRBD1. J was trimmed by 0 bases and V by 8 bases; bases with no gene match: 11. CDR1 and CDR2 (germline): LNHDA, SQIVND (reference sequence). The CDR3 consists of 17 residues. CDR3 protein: CASRGWGQGFSGNTIYF. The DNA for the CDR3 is TGTGCCAGTCGGGGATGGGGACAGGGATTCTCTGGAAACACCATATATTTT.

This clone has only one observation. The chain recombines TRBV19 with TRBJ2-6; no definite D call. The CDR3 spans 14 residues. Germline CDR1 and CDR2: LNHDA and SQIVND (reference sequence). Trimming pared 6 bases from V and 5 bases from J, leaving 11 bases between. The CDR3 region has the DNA TGTGCCAGTAGAAAGACTGACAGGGCCAACGTCCTGACTTTC. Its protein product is CASRKTDRANVLTF.

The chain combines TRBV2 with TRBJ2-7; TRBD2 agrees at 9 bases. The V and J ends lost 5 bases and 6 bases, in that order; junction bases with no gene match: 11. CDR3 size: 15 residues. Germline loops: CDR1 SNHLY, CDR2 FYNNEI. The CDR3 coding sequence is TGTGCCAGCAGTAACCGGGATGCTAGCGGGGCCGAGCAGTACTTC. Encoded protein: CASSNRDASGAEQYF.